This T cell receptor (beta chain) was sequenced during a study of T cells in Graves' hyperthyroidism and ophthalmopathy. Amplified TCR beta CDR3 regions came from RNA transcripts. HTBI primers were employed in a first-round RT-PCR of the TCR CDR3. TCRdb reanalysed the multiplex PCR reads using MiXCR and keeps one entry per CDR3 protein. This repertoire shows about 840,000 distinct CDR3 sequences, 35% to 40% found once; its top ten account for around 9.3%. V was pared by 1 base and J by 1 base, with 11 bases between. The CDR3 runs to 15 residues. From germline, CDR1 is SGHRS and CDR2 YFSETQ. Newly diagnosed hyperthyroidism, duration under 2 months, in patients aged 18 to 65.

V and J are TRBV5-1 and TRBJ1-1; D ambiguous. The source is a man aged 18 to 29 with Graves' hyperthyroidism. The sequenced sample was blood. For the CDR3, the DNA is TGCGCCAGCAGCTTGAATGGACCAACGAACACTGAAGCTTTCTTT. Translation: CASSLNGPTNTEAFF.